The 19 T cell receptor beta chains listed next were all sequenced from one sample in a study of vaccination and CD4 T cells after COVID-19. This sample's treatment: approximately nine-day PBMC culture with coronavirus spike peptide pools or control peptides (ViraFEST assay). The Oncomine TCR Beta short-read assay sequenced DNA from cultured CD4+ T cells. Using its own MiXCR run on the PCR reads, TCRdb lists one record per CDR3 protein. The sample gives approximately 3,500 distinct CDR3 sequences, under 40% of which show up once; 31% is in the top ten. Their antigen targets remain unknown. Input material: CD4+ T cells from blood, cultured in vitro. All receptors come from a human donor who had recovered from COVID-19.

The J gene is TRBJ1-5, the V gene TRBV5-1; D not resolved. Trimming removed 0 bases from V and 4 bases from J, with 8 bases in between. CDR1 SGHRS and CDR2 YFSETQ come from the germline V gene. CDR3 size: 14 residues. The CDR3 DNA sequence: TGCGCCAGCAGCTTGGGGTCCGAGAATCAGCCCCAGCATTTT. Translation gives CASSLGSENQPQHF.

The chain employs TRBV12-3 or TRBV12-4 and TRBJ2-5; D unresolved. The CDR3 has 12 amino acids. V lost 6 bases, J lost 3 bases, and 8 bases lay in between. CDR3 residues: CASSLREETQYF. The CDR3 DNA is TGTGCCAGCAGCCTTAGGGAAGAGACCCAGTACTTC.

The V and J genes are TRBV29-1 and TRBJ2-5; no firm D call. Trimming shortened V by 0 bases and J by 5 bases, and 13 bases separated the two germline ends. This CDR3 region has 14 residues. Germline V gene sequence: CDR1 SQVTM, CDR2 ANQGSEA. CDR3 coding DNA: TGCAGCGTTGAAGAGTCGGTAGGCTGGGAGACCCAGTACTTC. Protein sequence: CSVEESVGWETQYF. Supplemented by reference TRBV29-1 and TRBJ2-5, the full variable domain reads SAVISQKPSRDICQRGTSLTIQCQVDSQVTMMFWYRQQPGQSLTLIATANQGSEATYESGFVIDKFPISRPNLTFSTLTVSNMSPEDSSIYLCSVEESVGWETQYFGPGTRLLVL.

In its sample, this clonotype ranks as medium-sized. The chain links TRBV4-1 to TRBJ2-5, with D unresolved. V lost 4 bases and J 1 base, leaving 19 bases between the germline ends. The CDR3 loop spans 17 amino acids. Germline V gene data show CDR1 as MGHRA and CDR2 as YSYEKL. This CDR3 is CASSRSQTPGSQETQYF. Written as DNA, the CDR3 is TGCGCCAGCAGCCGCAGTCAGACCCCAGGCTCCCAAGAGACCCAGTACTTC.

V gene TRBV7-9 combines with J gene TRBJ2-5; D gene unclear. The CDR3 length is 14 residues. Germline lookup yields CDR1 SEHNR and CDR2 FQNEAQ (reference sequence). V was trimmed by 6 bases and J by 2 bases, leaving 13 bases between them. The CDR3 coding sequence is TGTGCCAGCAGACCGACACGGCCGCAAGAGACCCAGTACTTC. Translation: CASRPTRPQETQYF.

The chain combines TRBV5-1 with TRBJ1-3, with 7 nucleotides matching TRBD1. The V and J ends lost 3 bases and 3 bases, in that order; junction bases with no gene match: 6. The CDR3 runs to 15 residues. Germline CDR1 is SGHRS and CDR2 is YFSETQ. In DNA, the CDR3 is TGCGCCAGCAGCTCGACAGGGTCGAGTGGAAACACCATATATTTT. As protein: CASSSTGSSGNTIYF.

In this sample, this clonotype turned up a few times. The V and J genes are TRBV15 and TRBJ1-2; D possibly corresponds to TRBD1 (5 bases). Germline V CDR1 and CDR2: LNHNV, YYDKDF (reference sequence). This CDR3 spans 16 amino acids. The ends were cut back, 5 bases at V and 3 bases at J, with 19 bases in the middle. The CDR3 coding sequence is TGTGCCACCAGCCTCATGGGACTTAGGGCGTACTATGGCTACACCTTC. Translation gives CATSLMGLRAYYGYTF.

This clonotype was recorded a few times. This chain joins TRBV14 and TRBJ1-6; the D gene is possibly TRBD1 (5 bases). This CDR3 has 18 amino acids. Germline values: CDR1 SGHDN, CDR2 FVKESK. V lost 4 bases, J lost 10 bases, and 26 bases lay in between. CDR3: CASSLLWGPEAIRSPLHF. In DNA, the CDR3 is TGTGCCAGCAGCCTATTATGGGGCCCGGAGGCTATTCGGTCACCCCTCCACTTT.

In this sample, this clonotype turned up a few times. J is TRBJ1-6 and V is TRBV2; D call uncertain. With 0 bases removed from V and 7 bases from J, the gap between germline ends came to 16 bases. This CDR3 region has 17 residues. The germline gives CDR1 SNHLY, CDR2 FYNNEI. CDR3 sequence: CASSEALIGKLNSPLHF. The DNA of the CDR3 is TGTGCCAGCAGTGAAGCCCTGATAGGGAAACTAAATTCACCCCTCCACTTT.

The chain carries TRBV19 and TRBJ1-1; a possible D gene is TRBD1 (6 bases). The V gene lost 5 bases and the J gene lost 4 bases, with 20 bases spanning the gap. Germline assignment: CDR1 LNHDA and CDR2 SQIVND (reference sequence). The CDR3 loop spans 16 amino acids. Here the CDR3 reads CASSARGRGAITEAFF. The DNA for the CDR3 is TGTGCCAGTAGTGCCCGGGGCCGGGGGGCGATCACTGAAGCTTTCTTT.

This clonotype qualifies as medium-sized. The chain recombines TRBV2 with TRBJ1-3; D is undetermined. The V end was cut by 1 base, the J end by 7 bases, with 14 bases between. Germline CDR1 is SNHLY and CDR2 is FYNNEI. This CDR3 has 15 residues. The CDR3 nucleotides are TGTGCCAGCAGTGAAGTGAGCCTCCAAGGGAACACCATATATTTT. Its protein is CASSEVSLQGNTIYF.

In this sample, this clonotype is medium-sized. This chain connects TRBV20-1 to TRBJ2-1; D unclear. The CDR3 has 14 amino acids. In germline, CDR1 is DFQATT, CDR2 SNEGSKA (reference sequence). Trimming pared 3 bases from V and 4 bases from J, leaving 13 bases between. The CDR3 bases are TGCAGTGCTAGTTTGTCTGCTGGGTACAATGAGCAGTTCTTC. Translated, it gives CSASLSAGYNEQFF.

The CDR3 loop reads CASSFRGEQFF. For the CDR3, the DNA is TGTGCCAGCAGTTTTAGGGGTGAGCAGTTCTTC. V is TRBV12-3 or TRBV12-4 and J is TRBJ2-1, with D maybe TRBD1 (5 bases). The V and J ends lost 3 bases and 9 bases respectively, with 6 bases between them. The CDR3 spans 11 residues.

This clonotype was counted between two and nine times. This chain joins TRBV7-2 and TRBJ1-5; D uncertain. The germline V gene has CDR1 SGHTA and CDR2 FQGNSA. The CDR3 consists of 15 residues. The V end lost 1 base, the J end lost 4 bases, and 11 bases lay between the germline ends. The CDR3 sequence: CASSLEGRENQPQHF. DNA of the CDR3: TGTGCCAGCAGCTTAGAGGGCAGAGAGAATCAGCCCCAGCATTTT.

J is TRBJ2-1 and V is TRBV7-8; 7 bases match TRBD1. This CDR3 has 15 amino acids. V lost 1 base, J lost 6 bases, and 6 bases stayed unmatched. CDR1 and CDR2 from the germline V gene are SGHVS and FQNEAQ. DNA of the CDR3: TGTGCCAGCAGCTTAGGCGGCCACAGGGGCAATGAGCAGTTCTTC. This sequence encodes CASSLGGHRGNEQFF.

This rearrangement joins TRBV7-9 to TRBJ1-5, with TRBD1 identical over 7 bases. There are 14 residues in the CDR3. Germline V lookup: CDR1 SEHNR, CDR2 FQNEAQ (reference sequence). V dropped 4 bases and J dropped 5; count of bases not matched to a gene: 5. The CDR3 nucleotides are TGTGCCAGCAGCTCGACAGGGTCGGATCAGCCCCAGCATTTT. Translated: CASSSTGSDQPQHF.

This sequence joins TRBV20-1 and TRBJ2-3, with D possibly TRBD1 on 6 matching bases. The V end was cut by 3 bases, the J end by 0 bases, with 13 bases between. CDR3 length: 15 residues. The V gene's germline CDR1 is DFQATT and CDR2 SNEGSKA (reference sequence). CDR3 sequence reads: CSASEAGASTDTQYF. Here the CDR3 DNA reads TGCAGTGCTAGTGAGGCAGGGGCTAGCACAGATACGCAGTATTTT.

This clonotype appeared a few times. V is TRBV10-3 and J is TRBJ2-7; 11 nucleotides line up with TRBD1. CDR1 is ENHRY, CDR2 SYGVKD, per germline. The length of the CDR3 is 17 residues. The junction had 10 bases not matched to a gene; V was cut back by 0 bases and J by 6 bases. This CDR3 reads CAISESGQGVLMGEQYF. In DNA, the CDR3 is TGTGCCATCAGTGAGTCGGGACAGGGGGTATTAATGGGCGAGCAGTACTTC.

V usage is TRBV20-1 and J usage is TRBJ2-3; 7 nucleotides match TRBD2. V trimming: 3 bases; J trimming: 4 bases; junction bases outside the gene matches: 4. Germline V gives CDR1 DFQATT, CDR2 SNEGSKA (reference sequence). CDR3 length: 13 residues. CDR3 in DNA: TGCAGTGCTAGGAGGACTAGTTCAGATACGCAGTATTTT. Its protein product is CSARRTSSDTQYF.